This TCR beta chain was sequenced during a study of graft-versus-host responses after intestinal transplantation. Study findings and constraints: Early post-transplant HvG declines were associated with peak circulating GvH clone levels.

Concerning this clone itself: Its antigen is not known.

V was clipped by 0 bases and J by 9 bases, with 15 bases between them. The CDR3 spans 13 residues. The germline CDR1 and CDR2 sequences are SQVTM and ANQGSEA. Profiling relied on immunoSEQ multiplex PCR, and the TCRdb table lists in-frame clones only, not all of them. The top ten clones hold more than 0.95% of a sample with 93,000 or so clones, roughly 93% of them seen once. This chain uses TRBV29-1 with TRBJ2-7, with D perhaps matching TRBD1 or TRBD2 (5 bases each). This clonotype was sampled from a human donor who received an intestinal transplant. Sample: unstimulated CD8+ T cells sorted from spleen or lymph node cells, taken before intestinal transplant. The CDR3 reads CSVEEGDGSGQYF. The CDR3 DNA reads TGCAGCGTTGAAGAAGGGGACGGGTCAGGGCAGTACTTC.